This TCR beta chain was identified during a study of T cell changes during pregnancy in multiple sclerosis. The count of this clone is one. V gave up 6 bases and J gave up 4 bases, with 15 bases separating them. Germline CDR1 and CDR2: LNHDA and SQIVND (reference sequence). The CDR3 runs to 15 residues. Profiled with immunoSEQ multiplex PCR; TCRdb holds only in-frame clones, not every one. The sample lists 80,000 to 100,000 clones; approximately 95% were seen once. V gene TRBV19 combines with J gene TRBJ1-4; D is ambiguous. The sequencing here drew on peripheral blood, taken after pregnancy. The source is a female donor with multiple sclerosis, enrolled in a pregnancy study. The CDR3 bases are TGTGCCAGTAGCCTAAACAGTGCCCTTAATGAAAAACTGTTTTTT. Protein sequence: CASSLNSALNEKLFF.